The present T cell receptor (beta chain) was sequenced within a study of post-analysis software for immune sequencing data. With regard to this clonotype: As yet, its antigen is unknown.

V was shortened by 3 bases and J by 0 bases, with 6 bases between the two germline ends. The germline CDR1 and CDR2 sequences are MNHEY and SMNVEV (reference sequence). This CDR3 comprises 14 residues. Points from the study as a whole: In patients, roughly 5 TRBV segments were more frequent than in controls, with TRBV5-6, TRBV5-1 and TRBV20-1 among them. By F measure, strong co-clustering occurred among samples prepared in the same batch.

Sequencing libraries made from TCR beta cDNA carried unique molecular identifiers. Input populations of about 0.9 to 10 million T cells gave rise to approximately 500,000 cDNA molecules. TCRdb reprocessed the PCR reads with MiXCR, giving one entry per CDR3 protein. The sample carries 500,000 to 600,000 distinct CDR3 sequences, around 44% recorded once. Input material: blood. The chain recombines TRBV27 with TRBJ1-5, with D unclear. This TCR was sampled from a girl under 18 with multiple sclerosis. The CDR3 spells CASSFLDSNQPQHF. The CDR3 nucleotides read TGTGCCAGCAGTTTTCTAGATAGCAATCAGCCCCAGCATTTT.